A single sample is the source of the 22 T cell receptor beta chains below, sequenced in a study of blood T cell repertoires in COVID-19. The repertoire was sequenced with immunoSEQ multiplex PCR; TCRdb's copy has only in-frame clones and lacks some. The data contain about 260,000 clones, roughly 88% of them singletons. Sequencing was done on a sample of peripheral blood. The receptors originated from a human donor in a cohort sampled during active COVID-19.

The CDR3 DNA follows: TGTGCCTCCGGGGCAGGGGTTAACACTGAAGCTTTCTTT. Translation gives CASGAGVNTEAFF. The genes are TRBV28 and TRBJ1-1; tentatively, D is TRBD1 (6 bases). V was trimmed by 11 bases and J by 2 bases, leaving 15 bases between them. The CDR3 runs to 13 residues. The germline V gene has CDR1 MDHEN and CDR2 SYDVKM.

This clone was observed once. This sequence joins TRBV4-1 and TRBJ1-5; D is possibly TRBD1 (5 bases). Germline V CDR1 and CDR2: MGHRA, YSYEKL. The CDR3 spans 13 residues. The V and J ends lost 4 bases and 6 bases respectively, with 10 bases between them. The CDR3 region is CASSPRGGQPQHF. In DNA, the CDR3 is TGCGCCAGCAGCCCCCGCGGGGGTCAGCCCCAGCATTTT.

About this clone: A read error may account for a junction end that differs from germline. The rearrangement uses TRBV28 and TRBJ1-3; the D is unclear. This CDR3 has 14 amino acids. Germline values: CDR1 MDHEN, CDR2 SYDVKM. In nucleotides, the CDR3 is TGTGCCAGCAGTTTGTTGTTTGTTGGAGACACCATATATTTT. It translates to CASSLLFVGDTIYF.

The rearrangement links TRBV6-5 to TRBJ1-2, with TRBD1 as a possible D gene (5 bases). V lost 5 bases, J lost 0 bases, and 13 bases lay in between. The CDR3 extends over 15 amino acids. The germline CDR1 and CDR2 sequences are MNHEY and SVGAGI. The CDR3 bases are TGTGCCAGCAGTAGGGGATCACTCGCTAACTATGGCTACACCTTC. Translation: CASSRGSLANYGYTF.

The CDR3 DNA is TGTGCCAGCAGACAACAGGGGGCCCCCTACGAGCAGTACTTC. Its protein product is CASRQQGAPYEQYF. The genes are TRBV28 and TRBJ2-7; the match to TRBD1 covers 9 bases. CDR1 and CDR2 from the germline V gene are MDHEN and SYDVKM. The CDR3 is made up of 14 amino acids. The junction had 5 bases not matched to a gene; V was cut back by 6 bases and J by 2 bases. The full variable domain, in which reference TRBV28 and TRBJ2-7 provide the parts outside the CDR3, is DVKVTQSSRYLVKRTGEKVFLECVQDMDHENMFWYRQDPGLGLRLIYFSYDVKMKEKGDIPEGYSVSREKKERFSLILESASTNQTSMYLCASRQQGAPYEQYFGPGTRLTVT.

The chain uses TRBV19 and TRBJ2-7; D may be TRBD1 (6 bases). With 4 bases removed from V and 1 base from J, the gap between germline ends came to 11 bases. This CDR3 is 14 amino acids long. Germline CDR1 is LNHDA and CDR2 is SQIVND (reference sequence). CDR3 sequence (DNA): TGTGCCAGTAGTACCCAGGGGAAGTCCTACGAGCAGTACTTC. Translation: CASSTQGKSYEQYF.

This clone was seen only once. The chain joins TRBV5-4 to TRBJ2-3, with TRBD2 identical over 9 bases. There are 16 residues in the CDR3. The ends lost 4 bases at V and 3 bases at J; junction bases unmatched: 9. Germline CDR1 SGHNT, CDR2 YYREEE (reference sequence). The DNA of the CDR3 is TGTGCCAGCAGCCGTAGCGGGAGAGGGGGGACAGATACGCAGTATTTT. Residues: CASSRSGRGGTDTQYF.

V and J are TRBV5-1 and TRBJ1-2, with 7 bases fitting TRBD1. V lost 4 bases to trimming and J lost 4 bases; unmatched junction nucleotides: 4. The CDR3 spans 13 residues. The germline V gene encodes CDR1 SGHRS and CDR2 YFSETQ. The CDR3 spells CASSIGTAYGYTF. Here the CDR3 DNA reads TGCGCCAGCAGCATAGGGACAGCCTATGGCTACACCTTC.

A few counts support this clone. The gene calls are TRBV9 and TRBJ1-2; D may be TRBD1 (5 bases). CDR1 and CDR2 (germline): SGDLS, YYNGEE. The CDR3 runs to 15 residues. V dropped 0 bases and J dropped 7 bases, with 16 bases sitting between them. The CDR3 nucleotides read TGTGCCAGCAGCGTAGAGGGGTTTGGTAGTAGTGGCTACACCTTC. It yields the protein CASSVEGFGSSGYTF. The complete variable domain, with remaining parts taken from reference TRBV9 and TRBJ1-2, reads DSGVTQTPKHLITATGQRVTLRCSPRSGDLSVYWYQQSLDQGLQFLIQYYNGEERAKGNILERFSAQQFPDLHSELNLSSLELGDSALYFCASSVEGFGSSGYTFGSGTRLTVV.

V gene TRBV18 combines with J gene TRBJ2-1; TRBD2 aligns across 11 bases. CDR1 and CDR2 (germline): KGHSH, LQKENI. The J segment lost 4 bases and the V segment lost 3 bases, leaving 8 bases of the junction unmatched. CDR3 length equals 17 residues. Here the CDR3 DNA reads TGTGCCAGCTCACCGAGTCTAGCGGGGGGCTTTTACAATGAGCAGTTCTTC. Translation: CASSPSLAGGFYNEQFF. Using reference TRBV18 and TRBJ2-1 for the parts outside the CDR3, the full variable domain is NAGVMQNPRHLVRRRGQEARLRCSPMKGHSHVYWYRQLPEEGLKFMVYLQKENIIDESGMPKERFSAEFPKEGPSILRIQQVVRGDSAAYFCASSPSLAGGFYNEQFFGPGTRLTVL.

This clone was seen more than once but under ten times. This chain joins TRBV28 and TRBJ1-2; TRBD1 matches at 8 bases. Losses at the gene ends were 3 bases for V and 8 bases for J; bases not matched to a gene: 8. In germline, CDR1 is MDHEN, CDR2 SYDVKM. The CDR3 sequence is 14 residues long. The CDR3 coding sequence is TGTGCCAGCAGTTTCCTGGACAGGGAAGGGGGCTACACCTTC. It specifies CASSFLDREGGYTF.

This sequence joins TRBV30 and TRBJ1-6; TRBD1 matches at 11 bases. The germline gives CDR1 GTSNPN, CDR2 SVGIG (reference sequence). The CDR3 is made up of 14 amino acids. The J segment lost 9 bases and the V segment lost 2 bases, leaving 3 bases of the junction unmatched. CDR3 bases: TGTGCCTGGAGTTTTGGACAGGGGGCTTCACCCCTCCACTTT. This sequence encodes CAWSFGQGASPLHF. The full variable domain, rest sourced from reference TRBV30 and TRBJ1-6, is SQTIHQWPATLVQPVGSPLSLECTVEGTSNPNLYWYRQAAGRGLQLLFYSVGIGQISSEVPQNLSASRPQDRQFILSSKKLLLSDSGFYLCAWSFGQGASPLHFGNGTRLTVT.

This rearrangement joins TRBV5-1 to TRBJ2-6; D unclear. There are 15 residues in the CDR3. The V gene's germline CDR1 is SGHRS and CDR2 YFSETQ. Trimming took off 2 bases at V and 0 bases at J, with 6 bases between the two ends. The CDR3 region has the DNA TGCGCCAGCAGCTTACAAGTCTCTGGGGCCAACGTCCTGACTTTC. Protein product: CASSLQVSGANVLTF.

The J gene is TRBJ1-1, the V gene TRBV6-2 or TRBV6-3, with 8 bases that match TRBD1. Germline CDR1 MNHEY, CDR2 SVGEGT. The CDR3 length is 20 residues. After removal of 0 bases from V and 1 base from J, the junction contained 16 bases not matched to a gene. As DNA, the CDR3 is TGTGCCAGCAGTTACTCGAGGGGCAGGGGGCGAATAATCGGGAACACTGAAGCTTTCTTT. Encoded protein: CASSYSRGRGRIIGNTEAFF.

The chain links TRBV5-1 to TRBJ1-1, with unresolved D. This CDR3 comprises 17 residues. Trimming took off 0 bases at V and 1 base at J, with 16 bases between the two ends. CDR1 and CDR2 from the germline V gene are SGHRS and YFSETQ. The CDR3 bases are TGCGCCAGCAGCTTGGTACTGATTCATGGAGGGAACACTGAAGCTTTCTTT. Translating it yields CASSLVLIHGGNTEAFF.

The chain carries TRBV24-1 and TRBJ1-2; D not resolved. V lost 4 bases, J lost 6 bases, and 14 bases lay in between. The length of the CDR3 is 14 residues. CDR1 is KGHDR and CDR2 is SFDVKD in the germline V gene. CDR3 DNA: TGTGCCACCAGTGAAGCAAGAGGGAAAGATGGCTACACCTTC. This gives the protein CATSEARGKDGYTF.

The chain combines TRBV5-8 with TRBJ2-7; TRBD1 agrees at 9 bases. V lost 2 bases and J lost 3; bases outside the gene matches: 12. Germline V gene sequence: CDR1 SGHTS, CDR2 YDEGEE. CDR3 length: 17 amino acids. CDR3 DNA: TGTGCCAGCAGCTTCACCCCCGGGACAGGGTTATTCTACGAGCAGTACTTC. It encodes CASSFTPGTGLFYEQYF.

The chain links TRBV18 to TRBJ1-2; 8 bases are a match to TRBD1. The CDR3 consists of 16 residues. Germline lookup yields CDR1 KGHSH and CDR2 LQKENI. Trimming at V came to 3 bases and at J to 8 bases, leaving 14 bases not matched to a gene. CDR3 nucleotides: TGTGCCAGCTCACCCATTCGAACAGGGGGGTTCGAAGGCTACACCTTC. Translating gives CASSPIRTGGFEGYTF.

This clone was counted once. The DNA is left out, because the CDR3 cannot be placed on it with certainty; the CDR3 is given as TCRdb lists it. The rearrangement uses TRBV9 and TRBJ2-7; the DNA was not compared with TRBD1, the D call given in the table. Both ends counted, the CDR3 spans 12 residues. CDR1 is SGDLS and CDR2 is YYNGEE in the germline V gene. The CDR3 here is CASSVGTGTVDF.

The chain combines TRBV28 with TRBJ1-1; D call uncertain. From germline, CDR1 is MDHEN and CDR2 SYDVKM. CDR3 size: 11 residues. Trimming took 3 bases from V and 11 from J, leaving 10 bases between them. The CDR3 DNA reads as TGTGCCAGCAGTTTCGAGCGGGTCGCTTTCTTT. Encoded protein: CASSFERVAFF.

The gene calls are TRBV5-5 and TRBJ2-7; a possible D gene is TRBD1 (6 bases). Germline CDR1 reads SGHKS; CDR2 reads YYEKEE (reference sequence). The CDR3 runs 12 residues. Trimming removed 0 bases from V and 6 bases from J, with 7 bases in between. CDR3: CASSLGGGEQYF. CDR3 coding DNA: TGTGCCAGCAGCTTGGGAGGGGGCGAGCAGTACTTC.

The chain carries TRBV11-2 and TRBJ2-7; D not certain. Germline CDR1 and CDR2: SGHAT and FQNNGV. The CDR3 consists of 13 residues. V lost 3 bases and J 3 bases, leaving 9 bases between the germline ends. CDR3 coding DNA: TGTGCCAGCAGCTTCGAGAGGTTCTACGAGCAGTACTTC. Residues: CASSFERFYEQYF.